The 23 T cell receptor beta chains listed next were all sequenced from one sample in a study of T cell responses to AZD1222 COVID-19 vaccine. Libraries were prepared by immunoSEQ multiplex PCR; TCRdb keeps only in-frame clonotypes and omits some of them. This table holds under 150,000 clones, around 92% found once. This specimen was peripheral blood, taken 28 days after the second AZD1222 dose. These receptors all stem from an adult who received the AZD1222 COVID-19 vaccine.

Here the CDR3 DNA reads TGTGCCAGCAGCCCCCAAACAGGGAAGTACACTGAAGCTTTCTTT. It specifies CASSPQTGKYTEAFF. V is TRBV7-3 and J is TRBJ1-1; tentative D call: TRBD1 (6 bases). Germline V CDR1 and CDR2: SGHTA, FQGTGA. Trimming pared 5 bases from V and 3 bases from J, leaving 16 bases between. This CDR3 spans 15 amino acids.

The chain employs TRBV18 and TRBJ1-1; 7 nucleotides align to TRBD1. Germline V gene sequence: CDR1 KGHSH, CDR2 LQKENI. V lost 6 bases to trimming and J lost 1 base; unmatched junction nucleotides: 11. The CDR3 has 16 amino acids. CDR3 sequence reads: CASSPTGQVPNTEAFF. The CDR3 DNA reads TGTGCCAGCTCCCCTACTGGACAGGTACCGAACACTGAAGCTTTCTTT.

The DNA of the CDR3 is TGCGCCAGCAGCCAAGGGGGGACAGGGAATCAGCCCCAGCATTTT. Protein: CASSQGGTGNQPQHF. This chain links TRBV4-1 with TRBJ1-5; 9 bases match TRBD1. V shed 1 base, J shed 4 bases, and the junction held 2 bases outside the gene matches. The CDR3 extends over 15 amino acids. The germline CDR1 and CDR2 sequences are MGHRA and YSYEKL.

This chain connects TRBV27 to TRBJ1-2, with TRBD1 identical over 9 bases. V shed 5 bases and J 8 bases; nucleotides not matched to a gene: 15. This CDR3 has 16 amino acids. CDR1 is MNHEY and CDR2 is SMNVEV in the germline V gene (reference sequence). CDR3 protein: CASSIRATGGLLGYTF. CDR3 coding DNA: TGTGCCAGCAGTATTAGGGCGACAGGGGGGCTTCTGGGCTACACCTTC.

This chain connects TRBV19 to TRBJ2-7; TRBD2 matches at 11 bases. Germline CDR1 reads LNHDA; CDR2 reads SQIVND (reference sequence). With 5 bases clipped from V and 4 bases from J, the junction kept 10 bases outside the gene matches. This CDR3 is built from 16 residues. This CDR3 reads CASSELAGAKLYEQYF. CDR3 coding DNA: TGTGCCAGTAGTGAACTAGCGGGAGCTAAATTATACGAGCAGTACTTC.

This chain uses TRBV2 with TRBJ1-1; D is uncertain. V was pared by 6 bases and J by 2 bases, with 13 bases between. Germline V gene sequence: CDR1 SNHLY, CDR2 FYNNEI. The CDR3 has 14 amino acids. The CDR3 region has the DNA TGTGCCAGCAGGGCAACAGTTCAAAACACTGAAGCTTTCTTT. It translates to CASRATVQNTEAFF.

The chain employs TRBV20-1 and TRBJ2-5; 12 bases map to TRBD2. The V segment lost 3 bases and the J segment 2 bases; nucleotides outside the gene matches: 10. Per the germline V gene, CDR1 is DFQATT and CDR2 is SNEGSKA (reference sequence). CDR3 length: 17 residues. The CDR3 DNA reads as TGCAGTGCTAGTAGCCTAGCGGGAGGGTCTATTCAAGAGACCCAGTACTTC. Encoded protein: CSASSLAGGSIQETQYF.

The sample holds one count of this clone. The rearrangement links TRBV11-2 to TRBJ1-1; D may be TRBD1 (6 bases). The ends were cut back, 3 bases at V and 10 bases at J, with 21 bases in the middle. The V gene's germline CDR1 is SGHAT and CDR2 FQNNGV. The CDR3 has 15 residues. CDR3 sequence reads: CASSFLTGTQRRAFF. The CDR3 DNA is TGTGCCAGCAGCTTTCTAACCGGGACACAAAGGAGAGCTTTCTTT. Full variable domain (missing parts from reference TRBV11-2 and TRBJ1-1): EAGVAQSPRYKIIEKRQSVAFWCNPISGHATLYWYQQILGQGPKLLIQFQNNGVVDDSQLPKDRFSAERLKGVDSTLKIQPAKLEDSAVYLCASSFLTGTQRRAFFGQGTRLTVV.

The CDR3 is CASHGQPGTDTQYF. The CDR3 DNA reads TGTGCCAGCCACGGTCAACCTGGCACAGATACGCAGTATTTT. The V call is TRBV7-2, the J call TRBJ2-3, with unresolved D. Trimming cost V 8 bases and J 1 base, with 13 bases left between them. The CDR3 runs to 14 residues. The germline CDR1 and CDR2 sequences are SGHTA and FQGNSA.

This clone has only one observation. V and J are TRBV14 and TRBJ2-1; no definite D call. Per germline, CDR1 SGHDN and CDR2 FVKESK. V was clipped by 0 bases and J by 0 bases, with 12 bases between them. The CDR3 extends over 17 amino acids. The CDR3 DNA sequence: TGTGCCAGCAGCCAAGAACTGTGGCGGAGCTCCTACAATGAGCAGTTCTTC. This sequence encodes CASSQELWRSSYNEQFF. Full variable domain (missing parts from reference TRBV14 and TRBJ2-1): EAGVTQFPSHSVIEKGQTVTLRCDPISGHDNLYWYRRVMGKEIKFLLHFVKESKQDESGMPNNRFLAERTGGTYSTLKVQPAELEDSGVYFCASSQELWRSSYNEQFFGPGTRLTVL.

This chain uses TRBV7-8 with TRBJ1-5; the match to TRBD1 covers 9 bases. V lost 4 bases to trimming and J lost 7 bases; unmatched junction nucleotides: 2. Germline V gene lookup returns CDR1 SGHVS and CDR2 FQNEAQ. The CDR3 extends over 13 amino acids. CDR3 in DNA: TGTGCCAGCAGCTGGGACAGGGACCAGCCCCAGCATTTT. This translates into CASSWDRDQPQHF. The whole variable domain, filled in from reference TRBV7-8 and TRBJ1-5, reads GAGVSQSPRYKVAKRGQDVALRCDPISGHVSLFWYQQALGQGPEFLTYFQNEAQLDKSGLPSDRFFAERPEGSVSTLKIQRTQQEDSAVYLCASSWDRDQPQHFGDGTRLSIL.

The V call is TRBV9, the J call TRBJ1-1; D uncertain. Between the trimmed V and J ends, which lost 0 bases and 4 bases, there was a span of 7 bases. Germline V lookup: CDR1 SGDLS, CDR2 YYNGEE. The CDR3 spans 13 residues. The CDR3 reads CASSVEGLTEAFF. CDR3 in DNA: TGTGCCAGCAGCGTAGAGGGCCTCACTGAAGCTTTCTTT.

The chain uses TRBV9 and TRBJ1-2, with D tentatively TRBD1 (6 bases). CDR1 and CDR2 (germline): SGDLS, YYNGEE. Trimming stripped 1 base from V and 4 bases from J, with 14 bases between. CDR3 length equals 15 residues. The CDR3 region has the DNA TGTGCCAGCAGCGTAACCGGGGACACCGCCTATGGCTACACCTTC. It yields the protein CASSVTGDTAYGYTF. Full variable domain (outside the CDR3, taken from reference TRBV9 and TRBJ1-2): DSGVTQTPKHLITATGQRVTLRCSPRSGDLSVYWYQQSLDQGLQFLIQYYNGEERAKGNILERFSAQQFPDLHSELNLSSLELGDSALYFCASSVTGDTAYGYTFGSGTRLTVV.

The CDR3 coding sequence is TGTGCCAGCAGCCAAGATCGAGGCGGGAGGGTCTCTGGGGCCAACGTCCTGACTTTC. This sequence encodes CASSQDRGGRVSGANVLTF. The rearrangement uses TRBV4-2 and TRBJ2-6, with 9 bases matching TRBD2. The CDR3 totals 19 residues. The V gene end was trimmed by 0 bases and the J gene end by 0 bases; junction bases not matched to a gene: 6. CDR1 and CDR2 (germline): LGHNA, YNFKEQ.

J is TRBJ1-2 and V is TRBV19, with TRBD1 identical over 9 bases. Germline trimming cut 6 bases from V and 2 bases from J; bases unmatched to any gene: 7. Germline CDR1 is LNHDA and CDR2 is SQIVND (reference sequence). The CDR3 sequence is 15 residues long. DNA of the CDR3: TGTGCCAGTAGAAGGGACAGGGCGTCAAACTATGGCTACACCTTC. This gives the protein CASRRDRASNYGYTF.

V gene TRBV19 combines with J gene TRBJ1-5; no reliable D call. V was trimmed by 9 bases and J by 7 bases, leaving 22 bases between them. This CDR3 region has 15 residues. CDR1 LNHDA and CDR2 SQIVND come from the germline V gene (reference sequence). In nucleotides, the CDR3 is TGTGCCAGGTTACTCCTAGGGCGGGCGAGACAGCCCCAGCATTTT. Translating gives CARLLLGRARQPQHF.

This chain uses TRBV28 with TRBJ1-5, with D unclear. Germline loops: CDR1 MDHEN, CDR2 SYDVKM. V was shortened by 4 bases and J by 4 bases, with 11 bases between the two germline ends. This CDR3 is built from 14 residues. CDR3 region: CASSSYDKNQPQHF. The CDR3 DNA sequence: TGTGCCAGCAGTTCCTACGACAAGAATCAGCCCCAGCATTTT.

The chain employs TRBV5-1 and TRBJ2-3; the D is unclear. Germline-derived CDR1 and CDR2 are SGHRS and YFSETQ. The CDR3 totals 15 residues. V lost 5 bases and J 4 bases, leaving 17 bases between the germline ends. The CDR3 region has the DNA TGCGCCAGCAGTCTCACTACAAACCAGGCAGATACGCAGTATTTT. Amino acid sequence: CASSLTTNQADTQYF.

In DNA form, the CDR3 reads TGTGCCAGCAGCTCGGGACAGTGGGGGAACACTGAAGCTTTCTTT. It yields the protein CASSSGQWGNTEAFF. The chain recombines TRBV11-3 with TRBJ1-1; 7 nucleotides line up with TRBD1. V was clipped by 4 bases and J by 1 base; unmatched bases: 6. From germline, CDR1 is SGHNT and CDR2 YENEEA. The CDR3 sequence is 15 residues long.

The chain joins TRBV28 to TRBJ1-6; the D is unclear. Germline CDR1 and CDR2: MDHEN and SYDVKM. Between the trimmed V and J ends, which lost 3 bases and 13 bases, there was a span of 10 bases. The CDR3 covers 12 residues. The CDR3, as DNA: TGTGCCAGCAGTTTGGCCAGCCCCCCCCTCCACTTT. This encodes CASSLASPPLHF.

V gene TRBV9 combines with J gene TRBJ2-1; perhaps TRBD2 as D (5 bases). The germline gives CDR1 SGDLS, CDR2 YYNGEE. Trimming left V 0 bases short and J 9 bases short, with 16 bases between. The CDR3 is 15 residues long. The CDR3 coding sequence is TGTGCCAGCAGCGTAGGGACTGGACCGTATGGTGAGCAGTTCTTC. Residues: CASSVGTGPYGEQFF.

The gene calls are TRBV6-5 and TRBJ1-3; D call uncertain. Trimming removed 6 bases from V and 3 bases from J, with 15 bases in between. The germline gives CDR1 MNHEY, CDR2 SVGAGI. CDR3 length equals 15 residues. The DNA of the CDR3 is TGTGCCAGCAGACGAACGAGGACCGATGGAAACACCATATATTTT. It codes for CASRRTRTDGNTIYF.

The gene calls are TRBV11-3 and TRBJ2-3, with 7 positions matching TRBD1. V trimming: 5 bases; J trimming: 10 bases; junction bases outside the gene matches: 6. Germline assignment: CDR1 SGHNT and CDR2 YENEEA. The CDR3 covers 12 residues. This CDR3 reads CASSQTGAPQYF. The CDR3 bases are TGTGCCAGCAGCCAAACAGGGGCTCCGCAGTATTTT.